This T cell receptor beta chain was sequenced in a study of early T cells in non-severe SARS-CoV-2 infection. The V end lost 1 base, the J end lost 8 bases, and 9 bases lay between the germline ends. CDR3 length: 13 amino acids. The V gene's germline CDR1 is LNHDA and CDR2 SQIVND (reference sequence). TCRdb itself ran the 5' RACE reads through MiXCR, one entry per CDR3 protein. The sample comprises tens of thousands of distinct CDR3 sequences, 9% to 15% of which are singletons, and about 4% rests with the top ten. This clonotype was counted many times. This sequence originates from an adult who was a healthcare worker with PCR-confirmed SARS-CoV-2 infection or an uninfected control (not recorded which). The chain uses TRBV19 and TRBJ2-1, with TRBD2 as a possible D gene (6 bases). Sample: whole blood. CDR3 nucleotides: TGTGCCAGTAGTATAGGTTGGGGGGATGAGCAGTTCTTC. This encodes CASSIGWGDEQFF.